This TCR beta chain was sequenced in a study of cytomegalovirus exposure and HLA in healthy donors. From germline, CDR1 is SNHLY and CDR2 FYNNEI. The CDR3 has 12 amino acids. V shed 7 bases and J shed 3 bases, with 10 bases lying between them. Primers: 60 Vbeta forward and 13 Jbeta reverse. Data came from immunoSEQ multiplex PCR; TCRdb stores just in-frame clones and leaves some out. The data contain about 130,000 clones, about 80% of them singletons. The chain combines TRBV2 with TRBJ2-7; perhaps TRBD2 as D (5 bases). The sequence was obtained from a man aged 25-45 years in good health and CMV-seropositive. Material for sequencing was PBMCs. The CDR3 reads CASNLANYEQYF. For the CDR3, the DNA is TGTGCCAGCAATCTAGCCAACTACGAGCAGTACTTC.